This T cell receptor beta chain stems from a study of radiation and T cells in renal cell carcinoma. Time point in this sample: blood 4 weeks post-SBRT, at nephrectomy. This sample's treatment: 15 Gy SBRT to primary tumor, nephrectomy 4 weeks later. Sequencing used immunoSEQ multiplex PCR; TCRdb keeps in-frame clones, though not all of them. The table records about 150,000 clones, approximately 86% of them present only once. The receptor was derived from a woman in her fifties or sixties with renal cell carcinoma. The sample was blood, taken from a patient whose treatment included radiotherapy and nephrectomy.

The CDR3 is CASRYRTGSSYEQYF. Here the CDR3 DNA reads TGTGCCAGCAGATATCGGACGGGCAGCTCCTACGAGCAGTACTTC. The chain links TRBV13 to TRBJ2-5; no clear D gene. The DNA end is a closer match to TRBJ2-7, so the J assignment may be wrong. This CDR3 has 15 amino acids. Germline CDR1 is PRHDT and CDR2 is FYEKMQ (reference sequence).